This T cell receptor beta chain was recorded in a study of cytomegalovirus exposure and HLA in healthy donors. Both 60 Vbeta primers and 13 Jbeta primers went into the PCR. The method was immunoSEQ multiplex PCR; TCRdb's version includes in-frame clones alone and lacks a portion of them. Of approximately 120,000 clones listed, 77% are singletons. CDR1 is KGHSH and CDR2 is LQKENI in the germline V gene. V lost 2 bases to trimming and J lost 8 bases, with 15 bases between them. This CDR3 is 14 amino acids long. The source is a woman aged 40 to 55 in good health and CMV-seropositive. The rearrangement joins TRBV18 to TRBJ1-1; TRBD1 might be the D (5 bases). The sequenced sample consisted of PBMCs. The CDR3, as DNA: TGTGCCAGCTCACCAATTACAGGATCCTCGGAAGCTTTCTTT. Translating it yields CASSPITGSSEAFF.